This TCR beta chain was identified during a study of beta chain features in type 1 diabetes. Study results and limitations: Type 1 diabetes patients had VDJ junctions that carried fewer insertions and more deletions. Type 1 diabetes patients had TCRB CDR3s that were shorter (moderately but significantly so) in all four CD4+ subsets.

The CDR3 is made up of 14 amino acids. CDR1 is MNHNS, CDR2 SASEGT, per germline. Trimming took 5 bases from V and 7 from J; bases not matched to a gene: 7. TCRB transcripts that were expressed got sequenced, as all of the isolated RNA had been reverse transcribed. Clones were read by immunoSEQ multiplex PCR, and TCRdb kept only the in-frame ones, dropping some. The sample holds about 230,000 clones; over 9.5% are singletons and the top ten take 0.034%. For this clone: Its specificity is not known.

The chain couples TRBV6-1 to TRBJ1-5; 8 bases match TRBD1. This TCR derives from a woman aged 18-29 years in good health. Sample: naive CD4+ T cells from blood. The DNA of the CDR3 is TGTGCCAGCAGTATCCAGGGGGCTCAGCAGCCCCAGCATTTT. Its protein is CASSIQGAQQPQHF.